This T cell receptor (beta chain) was found in a study of T-cell reconstitution after alpha-beta-depleted transplantation in children. Regarding the study as a whole: After transplant, at about two months, alpha-beta T cells were reportedly derived from several hundred expanded graft clones. The authors attributed T-cell counts and diversity one year after transplant mostly to newly produced T cells. Day-60 TCRbeta diversity that was high in some patients was derived from surviving recipient T cells and thymic progenitors.

A library of TCRbeta sequences, prepared with unique molecular identifiers, was generated. TCRdb re-derived calls from the PCR reads in MiXCR, one entry per CDR3 protein. The top ten hold about 4.6% of the sample, which has fewer than 1 million distinct CDR3 sequences, less than 20% seen once. Unmatched junction bases numbered 11, after V lost 5 bases and J lost 9 bases. The germline V gene has CDR1 SGHRS and CDR2 YFSETQ. This CDR3 comprises 15 residues. Turning to this clonotype: Antigen: not known.

The sample in question was PBMCs, mostly from graft donor cells, obtained 360 days after TCRalphabeta/CD19-depleted stem cell transplant. The gene calls are TRBV5-1 and TRBJ2-5; 12 nucleotides agree with TRBD1. This TCR came from a male patient younger than 18 who had a stem cell transplant for acute lymphoblastic leukemia, so the T cells may come from the graft donor. CDR3 DNA: TGCGCCAGCAGTCTATGGGGACAGGGGGCAGGGGCCCAGTACTTC. Protein: CASSLWGQGAGAQYF.